A single sample is the source of the 20 T cell receptor beta chains below, sequenced in a study of blood T cell repertoires in COVID-19. The table came from immunoSEQ multiplex PCR; TCRdb's copy has only in-frame clones and leaves some out. Found here are about 250,000 clones, over 75% of them singletons; the top ten hold under 3%. The sample comprised PBMCs or T cells enriched from blood (not recorded which). The receptor set was obtained from a woman aged 18-29 years who had recovered from COVID-19.

Only a few counts were recorded for this clone. The chain joins TRBV9 to TRBJ2-5; 9 bases map to TRBD2. Germline loops: CDR1 SGDLS, CDR2 YYNGEE. The CDR3 is made up of 13 amino acids. The CDR3 region has the DNA TGTGTCTTACTTCCACTAGCGGGTGAGACCCAGTACTTC. This encodes CVLLPLAGETQYF.

This chain links TRBV5-1 with TRBJ1-4, with D unclear. Trimming removed 0 bases at V and 5 bases at J, with 14 bases between. The CDR3 has 16 residues. The germline gives CDR1 SGHRS, CDR2 YFSETQ. The CDR3 DNA follows: TGCGCCAGCAGCTTGGGCGGCGTAGAAGCGAATGAAAAACTGTTTTTT. This codes for CASSLGGVEANEKLFF.

V is TRBV5-6 and J is TRBJ2-3; TRBD2 matches at 9 bases. The CDR3 covers 16 residues. V shed 0 bases and J 4 bases; nucleotides not matched to a gene: 6. CDR1 and CDR2 (germline): SGHDT, YYEEEE. The CDR3 protein is CASSLVERGASDTQYF. In nucleotides, the CDR3 is TGTGCCAGCAGCTTGGTAGAGCGGGGGGCTTCAGATACGCAGTATTTT.

The chain is built from TRBV25-1 and TRBJ1-5, with unresolved D. The V gene lost 2 bases and the J gene lost 5 bases, with 7 bases spanning the gap. Per the germline V gene, CDR1 is MGHDK and CDR2 is SYGVNS. CDR3 size: 13 residues. The CDR3 region is CASSERFDQPQHF. CDR3 in DNA: TGTGCCAGCAGTGAACGGTTCGATCAGCCCCAGCATTTT.

The gene calls are TRBV29-1 and TRBJ1-2, with D possibly TRBD1 on 5 matching bases. The germline V gene encodes CDR1 SQVTM and CDR2 ANQGSEA. V lost 7 bases to trimming and J lost 3 bases, with 18 bases between them. The CDR3 spans 14 residues. CDR3: CSALTSAGHYGYTF. The CDR3 bases are TGCAGCGCCTTGACTTCCGCAGGGCACTATGGCTACACCTTC.

V and J are TRBV5-1 and TRBJ2-1, with TRBD2 identical over 8 bases. V was clipped by 0 bases and J by 0 bases; unmatched bases: 5. Germline loops: CDR1 SGHRS, CDR2 YFSETQ. This CDR3 is built from 17 residues. The CDR3 coding sequence is TGCGCCAGCAGCTTGGCCTTAGCGGGGAGCTCCTACAATGAGCAGTTCTTC. Protein: CASSLALAGSSYNEQFF.

This chain links TRBV29-1 with TRBJ2-1; a weak D match, TRBD1 (5 bases). Trimming left V 7 bases short and J 4 bases short, with 11 bases between. Germline V gene data show CDR1 as SQVTM and CDR2 as ANQGSEA. This CDR3 region has 12 residues. CDR3 amino acids: CSGRTPYNEQFF. In DNA form, the CDR3 reads TGCAGCGGGCGGACACCTTACAATGAGCAGTTCTTC.

This chain joins TRBV5-1 and TRBJ1-1; 9 bases match TRBD1. In germline, CDR1 is SGHRS, CDR2 YFSETQ. Trimming cost V 4 bases and J 3 bases; bases outside gene matches: 4. The CDR3 runs to 14 residues. CDR3 loop: CASSVDRGDTEAFF. CDR3 DNA: TGCGCCAGCAGCGTGGACAGGGGCGACACTGAAGCTTTCTTT.

This sequence joins TRBV27 and TRBJ1-4; D unresolved. Looked up from germline, CDR1 is MNHEY and CDR2 is SMNVEV (reference sequence). CDR3 length: 15 residues. Trimming removed 9 bases from V and 6 bases from J, with 20 bases in between. This CDR3 is CASRTGRGSDEKLFF. CDR3 sequence (DNA): TGTGCCAGTCGCACCGGACGGGGATCGGATGAAAAACTGTTTTTT.

The J gene is TRBJ2-1, the V gene TRBV5-4; TRBD1 might be the D (5 bases). Germline CDR1 SGHNT, CDR2 YYREEE (reference sequence). The CDR3 has 14 residues. Trimming cost V 2 bases and J 6 bases, with 12 bases left between them. The DNA of the CDR3 is TGTGCCAGCAGCTTTCTAGGGGAAGTCAATGAGCAGTTCTTC. It translates to CASSFLGEVNEQFF.

This clone is a singleton in its sample. The V and J genes are TRBV28 and TRBJ1-4; D unclear. The V gene's germline CDR1 is MDHEN and CDR2 SYDVKM. V was pared by 6 bases and J by 4 bases, with 12 bases between. The CDR3 consists of 14 residues. The CDR3 spells CASRRGPLNEKLFF. The CDR3 region has the DNA TGTGCCAGCAGACGTGGGCCCCTTAATGAAAAACTGTTTTTT.

The rearrangement uses TRBV4-2 and TRBJ2-5; TRBD2 aligns across 11 bases. Germline V CDR1 and CDR2: LGHNA, YNFKEQ. There are 15 residues in the CDR3. V lost 7 bases to trimming and J lost 2 bases; unmatched junction nucleotides: 6. The CDR3 sequence is CASTILAGGQETQYF. The CDR3, as DNA: TGTGCCAGCACCATCCTAGCGGGGGGACAAGAGACCCAGTACTTC.

The rearrangement uses TRBV28 and TRBJ1-1; D uncertain. CDR1 is MDHEN, CDR2 SYDVKM, per germline. Trimming cost V 10 bases and J 7 bases, with 19 bases left between them. This CDR3 comprises 13 residues. The CDR3 loop reads CATVTGISDEAFF. The CDR3 bases are TGTGCCACTGTGACGGGAATATCGGATGAAGCTTTCTTT.

Here the CDR3 DNA reads TGTGCCAGCAGTGGCTTCGACAGGGGGCGTCCCGAGCAGTACTTC. Amino acids: CASSGFDRGRPEQYF. This chain links TRBV2 with TRBJ2-7, with TRBD1 matching over 10 bases. Trimming cost V 4 bases and J 6 bases; bases outside gene matches: 9. The germline gives CDR1 SNHLY, CDR2 FYNNEI. The CDR3 has 15 amino acids.

The chain employs TRBV6-5 and TRBJ1-1; TRBD1 aligns across 7 bases. CDR3 length: 13 residues. After removal of 5 bases from V and 5 bases from J, the junction contained 5 bases not matched to a gene. The germline gives CDR1 MNHEY, CDR2 SVGAGI. In DNA form, the CDR3 reads TGTGCCAGCAGTCAGACAGGGCTTACTGAAGCTTTCTTT. It encodes CASSQTGLTEAFF.

This rearrangement joins TRBV5-4 to TRBJ2-6; D unclear. With 0 bases removed from V and 4 bases from J, the gap between germline ends came to 14 bases. CDR3 length equals 17 residues. Per germline, CDR1 SGHNT and CDR2 YYREEE (reference sequence). The CDR3 DNA follows: TGTGCCAGCAGCTTGGTTCCAGGTGGCCTCGGGGCCAACGTCCTGACTTTC. It yields the protein CASSLVPGGLGANVLTF.

The chain is built from TRBV19 and TRBJ2-6; 10 bases line up with TRBD2. The CDR3 has 17 residues. Germline-derived CDR1 and CDR2 are LNHDA and SQIVND (reference sequence). Losses at the gene ends were 3 bases for V and 4 bases for J; bases not matched to a gene: 6. CDR3 residues: CASSIPLAGVGANVLTF. CDR3 coding DNA: TGTGCCAGTAGTATCCCCCTAGCGGGGGTCGGGGCCAACGTCCTGACTTTC.

V is TRBV7-9 and J is TRBJ1-2; 9 bases line up with TRBD1. The CDR3 is made up of 12 amino acids. Per germline, CDR1 SEHNR and CDR2 FQNEAQ (reference sequence). With 3 bases clipped from V and 7 bases from J, the junction kept 0 bases outside the gene matches. CDR3 protein: CASSLTGGGYTF. The CDR3 coding sequence is TGTGCCAGCAGCTTGACAGGGGGTGGCTACACCTTC.

The genes are TRBV6-1 and TRBJ1-5; D gene unclear. The CDR3 sequence is 14 residues long. The V end was cut by 3 bases, the J end by 2 bases, with 8 bases between. Germline V gives CDR1 MNHNS, CDR2 SASEGT. CDR3 sequence (DNA): TGTGCCAGCAGTGATAGACGGGGCAATCAGCCCCAGCATTTT. Encoded protein: CASSDRRGNQPQHF.

The chain uses TRBV9 and TRBJ1-2; no firm D call. V dropped 2 bases and J dropped 0 bases, with 11 bases sitting between them. This CDR3 is 15 amino acids long. Germline V lookup: CDR1 SGDLS, CDR2 YYNGEE. CDR3 in DNA: TGTGCCAGCAGCGTGTACAGTGCCACTAACTATGGCTACACCTTC. It yields the protein CASSVYSATNYGYTF.